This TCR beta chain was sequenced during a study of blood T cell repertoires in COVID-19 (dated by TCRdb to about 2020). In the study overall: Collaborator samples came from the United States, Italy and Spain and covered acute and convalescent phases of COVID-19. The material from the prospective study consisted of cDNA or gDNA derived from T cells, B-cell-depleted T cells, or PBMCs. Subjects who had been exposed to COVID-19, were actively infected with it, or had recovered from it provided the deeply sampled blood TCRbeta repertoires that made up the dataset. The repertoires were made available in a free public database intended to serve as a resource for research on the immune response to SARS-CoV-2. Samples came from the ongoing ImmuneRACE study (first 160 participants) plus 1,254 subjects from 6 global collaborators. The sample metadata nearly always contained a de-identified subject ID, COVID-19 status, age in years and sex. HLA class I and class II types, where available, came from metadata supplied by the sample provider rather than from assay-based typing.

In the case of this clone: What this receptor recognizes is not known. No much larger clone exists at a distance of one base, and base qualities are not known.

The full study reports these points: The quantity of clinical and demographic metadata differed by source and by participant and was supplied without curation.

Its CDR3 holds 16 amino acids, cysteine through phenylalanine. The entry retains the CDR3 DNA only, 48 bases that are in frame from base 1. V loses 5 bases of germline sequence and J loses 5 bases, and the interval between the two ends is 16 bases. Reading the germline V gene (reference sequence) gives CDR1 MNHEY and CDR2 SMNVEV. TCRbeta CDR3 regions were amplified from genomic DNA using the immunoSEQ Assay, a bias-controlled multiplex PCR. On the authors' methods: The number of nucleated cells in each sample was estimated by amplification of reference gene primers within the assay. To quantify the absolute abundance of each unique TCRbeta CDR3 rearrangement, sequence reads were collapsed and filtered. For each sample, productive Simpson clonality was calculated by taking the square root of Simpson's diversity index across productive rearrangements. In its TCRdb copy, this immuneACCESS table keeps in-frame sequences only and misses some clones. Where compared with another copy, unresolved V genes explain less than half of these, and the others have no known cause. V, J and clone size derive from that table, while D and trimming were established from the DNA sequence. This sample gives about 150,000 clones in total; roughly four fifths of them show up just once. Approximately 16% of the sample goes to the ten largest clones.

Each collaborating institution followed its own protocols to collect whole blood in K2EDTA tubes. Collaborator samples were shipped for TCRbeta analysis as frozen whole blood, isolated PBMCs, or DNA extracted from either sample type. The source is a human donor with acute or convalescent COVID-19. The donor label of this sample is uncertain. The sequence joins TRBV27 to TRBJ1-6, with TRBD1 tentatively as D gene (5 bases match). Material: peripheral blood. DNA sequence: TGTGCCAGCAGTCCACAGGCTCCTCCCCATAATTCACCCCTCCACTTT. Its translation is CASSPQAPPHNSPLHF.